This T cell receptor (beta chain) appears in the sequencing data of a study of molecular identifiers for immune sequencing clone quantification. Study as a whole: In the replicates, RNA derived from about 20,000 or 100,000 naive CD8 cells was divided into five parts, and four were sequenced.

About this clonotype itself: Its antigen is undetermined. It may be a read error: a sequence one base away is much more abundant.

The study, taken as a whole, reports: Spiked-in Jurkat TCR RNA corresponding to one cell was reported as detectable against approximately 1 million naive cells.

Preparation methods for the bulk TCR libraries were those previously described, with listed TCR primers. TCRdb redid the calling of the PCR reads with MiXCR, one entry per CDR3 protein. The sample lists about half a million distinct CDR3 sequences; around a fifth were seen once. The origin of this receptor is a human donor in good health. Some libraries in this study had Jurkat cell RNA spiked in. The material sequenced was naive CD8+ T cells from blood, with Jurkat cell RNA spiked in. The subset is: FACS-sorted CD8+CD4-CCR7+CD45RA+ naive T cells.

CDR3 bases: TGTGCCTGCAGCTTGGGTGGCGGGGGTTCGGATACGCAGTATTTT. Translated, it gives CACSLGGGGSDTQYF. J is TRBJ2-3 and V is TRBV7-2, with 7 bases aligning to TRBD2. The germline V gene encodes CDR1 SGHTA and CDR2 FQGNSA. The CDR3 loop spans 15 amino acids.